The TCR beta chain under discussion was sequenced for a study of blood T cells in healthy people across ages. Through a sample-barcoded 5' primer and a J-beta primer mix, a second PCR was run for roughly 6 to 11 cycles. One entry per CDR3 protein, called by TCRdb with MiXCR from the 5' RACE reads. Among 1 million or so distinct CDR3 sequences listed, more than 40% were seen once. Findings of the study overall: TCR beta diversity, measured per million T cells, fell in a roughly linear way with age.

This clonotype was observed a few times. Its antigen is as yet unknown. This CDR3 is 13 amino acids long. CDR1 and CDR2 from the germline V gene are SNHLY and FYNNEI. This sequence joins TRBV2 and TRBJ2-4, with 8 bases fitting TRBD1. Gene TRBJ2-7 matches the end of the DNA better, so the J call may be wrong. Material for sequencing was blood. The receptor's source is a woman aged 55-70 years in good health. The DNA for the CDR3 is TGTGCCAGCAGTAAGGACAGGGTTCACGAGCAGTACTTC. It translates to CASSKDRVHEQYF.